The 7 T cell receptor beta chains reported below all come from one sample, sequenced in a study of cytomegalovirus exposure and HLA in healthy donors. This PCR relied on a set of 60 Vbeta primers and 13 Jbeta primers. Clones were read by immunoSEQ multiplex PCR, and TCRdb kept only the in-frame ones, dropping some. The sample lists roughly 120,000 clones; 65% to 80% were seen once. Input material: PBMCs. The origin of the receptors is a woman aged 60-75 years in good health and CMV-seropositive.

This clone was seen a handful of times. The chain employs TRBV5-1 and TRBJ2-7; TRBD1 matches 7 bases. The V gene's germline CDR1 is SGHRS and CDR2 YFSETQ. CDR3 size: 13 residues. V was clipped by 7 bases and J by 6 bases; unmatched bases: 10. The CDR3 region has the DNA TGCGCCAGCGGAACCGGGACAGTATCCGAGCAGTACTTC. Translated: CASGTGTVSEQYF.

This clone occurred once. The chain carries TRBV2 and TRBJ2-4; 7 positions agree with TRBD2. The CDR3 length is 16 residues. Trimming took 6 bases from V and 0 from J; bases not matched to a gene: 8. The germline V gene encodes CDR1 SNHLY and CDR2 FYNNEI. CDR3 DNA: TGTGCCAGCAGCCGGGAAGCGGGGTTAGCCAAAAACATTCAGTACTTC. Translating it yields CASSREAGLAKNIQYF. The full variable domain, with the rest looked up from reference TRBV2 and TRBJ2-4, is EPEVTQTPSHQVTQMGQEVILRCVPISNHLYFYWYRQILGQKVEFLVSFYNNEISEKSEIFDDQFSVERPDGSNFTLKIRSTKLEDSAMYFCASSREAGLAKNIQYFGAGTRLSVL.

The table lists this clone with a count of one. The chain has TRBV6-5 and TRBJ1-1; weak D call: TRBD1 (6 bases). Trimming removed 0 bases from V and 5 bases from J, with 13 bases in between. Per the germline V gene, CDR1 is MNHEY and CDR2 is SVGAGI. The CDR3 extends over 15 amino acids. CDR3 in amino acids: CASSYSEGEGTEAFF. The CDR3 bases are TGTGCCAGCAGTTACTCCGAGGGGGAAGGGACTGAAGCTTTCTTT.

The chain combines TRBV19 with TRBJ1-5; D possibly corresponds to TRBD1 (6 bases). This CDR3 spans 15 amino acids. Germline CDR1 reads LNHDA; CDR2 reads SQIVND (reference sequence). The V and J ends lost 3 bases and 0 bases respectively, with 9 bases between them. The CDR3 is CASSMGHHSNQPQHF. The DNA for the CDR3 is TGTGCCAGTAGTATGGGACACCATAGCAATCAGCCCCAGCATTTT. Looking up the rest from reference TRBV19 and TRBJ1-5 gives the full variable domain: DGGITQSPKYLFRKEGQNVTLSCEQNLNHDAMYWYRQDPGQGLRLIYYSQIVNDFQKGDIAEGYSVSREKKESFPLTVTSAQKNPTAFYLCASSMGHHSNQPQHFGDGTRLSIL.

This clone is a singleton in its sample. This chain connects TRBV5-6 to TRBJ1-1, with no clear D. Germline V gives CDR1 SGHDT, CDR2 YYEEEE. With 4 bases removed from V and 5 bases from J, the gap between germline ends came to 15 bases. There are 14 residues in the CDR3. The CDR3 sequence is CASSRARGRTEAFF. The CDR3 region has the DNA TGTGCCAGCAGCCGCGCGAGAGGTAGGACTGAAGCTTTCTTT. The full variable domain, rest sourced from reference TRBV5-6 and TRBJ1-1, is DAGVTQSPTHLIKTRGQQVTLRCSPKSGHDTVSWYQQALGQGPQFIFQYYEEEERQRGNFPDRFSGHQFPNYSSELNVNALLLGDSALYLCASSRARGRTEAFFGQGTRLTVV.

This rearrangement joins TRBV6-6 to TRBJ1-6, with TRBD1 matching 9 bases. CDR3 size: 15 residues. Trimming took 6 bases from V and 7 from J; bases not matched to a gene: 7. Germline CDR1 reads MNHNY; CDR2 reads SVGAGI (reference sequence). The CDR3 DNA reads TGTGCCAGCAGGGGACAGGGCTATGGAAATTCACCCCTCCACTTT. Its translation is CASRGQGYGNSPLHF.

The genes are TRBV7-8 and TRBJ2-2; 9 nucleotides match TRBD2. The CDR3 length is 15 residues. Germline lookup yields CDR1 SGHVS and CDR2 FQNEAQ. J was trimmed by 7 bases and V by 5 bases; bases with no gene match: 8. The DNA for the CDR3 is TGTGCCAGCAGCCCCGGGACTAGCCTTGGCGGGGAGCTGTTTTTT. Translated, it gives CASSPGTSLGGELFF. Full variable domain (outside the CDR3, taken from reference TRBV7-8 and TRBJ2-2): GAGVSQSPRYKVAKRGQDVALRCDPISGHVSLFWYQQALGQGPEFLTYFQNEAQLDKSGLPSDRFFAERPEGSVSTLKIQRTQQEDSAVYLCASSPGTSLGGELFFGEGSRLTVL.